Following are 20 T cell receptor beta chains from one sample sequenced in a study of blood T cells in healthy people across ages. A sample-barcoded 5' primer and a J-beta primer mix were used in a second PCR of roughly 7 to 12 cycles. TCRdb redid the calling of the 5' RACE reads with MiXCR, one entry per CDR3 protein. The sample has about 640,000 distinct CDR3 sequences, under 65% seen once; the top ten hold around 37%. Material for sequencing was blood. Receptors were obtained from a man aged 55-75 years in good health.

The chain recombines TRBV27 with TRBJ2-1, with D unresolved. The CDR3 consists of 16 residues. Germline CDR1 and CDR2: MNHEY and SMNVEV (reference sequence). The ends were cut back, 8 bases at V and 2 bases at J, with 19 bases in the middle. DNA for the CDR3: TGTGCCAGCGCGGTCGATATAAGGGTAACCTACAATGAGCAGTTCTTC. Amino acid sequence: CASAVDIRVTYNEQFF.

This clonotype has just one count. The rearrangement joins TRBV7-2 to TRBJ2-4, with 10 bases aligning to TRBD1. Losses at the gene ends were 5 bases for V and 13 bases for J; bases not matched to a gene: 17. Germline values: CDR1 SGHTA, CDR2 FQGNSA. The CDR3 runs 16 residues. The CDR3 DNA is TGTGCCAGCAGCCCACCCCCCGGGACAGGGGTCGTTACCCAGTACTTC. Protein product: CASSPPPGTGVVTQYF.

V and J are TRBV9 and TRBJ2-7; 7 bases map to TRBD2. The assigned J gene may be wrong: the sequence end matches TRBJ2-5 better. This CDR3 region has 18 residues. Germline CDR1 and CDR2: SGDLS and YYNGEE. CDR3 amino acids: CASSVGFSRGEQQETQYF. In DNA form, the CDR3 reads TGTGCCAGCAGCGTAGGCTTTTCACGGGGGGAACAACAAGAGACCCAGTACTTC.

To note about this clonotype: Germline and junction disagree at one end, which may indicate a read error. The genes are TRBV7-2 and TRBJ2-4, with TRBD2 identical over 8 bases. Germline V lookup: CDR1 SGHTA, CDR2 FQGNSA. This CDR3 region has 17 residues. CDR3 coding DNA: TGTGCCAGCAGACGCTCACTCTCCGGGGGGGCAGGGAACATTCGGTACTTC. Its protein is CASRRSLSGGAGNIRYF. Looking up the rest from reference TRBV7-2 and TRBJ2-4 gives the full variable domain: GAGVSQSPSNKVTEKGKDVELRCDPISGHTALYWYRQSLGQGLEFLIYFQGNSAPDKSGLPSDRFSAERTGGSVSTLTIQRTQQEDSAVYLCASRRSLSGGAGNIRYFGAGTRLSVL.

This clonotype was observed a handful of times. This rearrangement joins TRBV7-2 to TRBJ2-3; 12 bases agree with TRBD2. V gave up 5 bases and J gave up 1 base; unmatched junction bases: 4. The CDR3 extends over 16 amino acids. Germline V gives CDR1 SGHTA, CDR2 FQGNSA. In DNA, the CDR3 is TGTGCCAGCAGCCCTAGCGGGGGGGCGCGCACAGATACGCAGTATTTT. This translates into CASSPSGGARTDTQYF.

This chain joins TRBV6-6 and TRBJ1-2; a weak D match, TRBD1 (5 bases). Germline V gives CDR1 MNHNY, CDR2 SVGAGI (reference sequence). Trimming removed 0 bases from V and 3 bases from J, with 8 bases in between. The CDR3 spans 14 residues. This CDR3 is CASSYSRGDYGYTF. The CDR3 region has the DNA TGTGCCAGCAGTTACTCGAGAGGGGACTATGGCTACACCTTC.

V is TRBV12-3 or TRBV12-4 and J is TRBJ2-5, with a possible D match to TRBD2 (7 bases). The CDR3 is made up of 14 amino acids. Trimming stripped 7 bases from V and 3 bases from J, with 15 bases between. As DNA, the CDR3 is TGTGCCAGCAACGAAAGGGGGAGGGAAGAGACCCAGTACTTC. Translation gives CASNERGREETQYF.

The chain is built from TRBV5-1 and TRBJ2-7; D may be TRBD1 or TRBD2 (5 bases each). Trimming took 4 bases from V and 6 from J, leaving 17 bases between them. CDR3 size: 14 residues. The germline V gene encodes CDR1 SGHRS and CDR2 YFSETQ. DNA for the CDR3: TGCGCCAGCAGCCCCGGTAGCGCCGGGGCCGAGCAGTACTTC. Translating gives CASSPGSAGAEQYF.

CDR3: CASSRMSGGETQYF. The CDR3 DNA follows: TGTGCCAGCAGCCGAATGTCGGGGGGAGAGACCCAGTACTTC. This sequence joins TRBV7-8 and TRBJ2-5; 7 nucleotides line up with TRBD2. The CDR3 spans 14 residues. J gave up 4 bases and V 5 bases, and 7 bases lay outside the gene matches. Germline CDR1 and CDR2: SGHVS and FQNEAQ.

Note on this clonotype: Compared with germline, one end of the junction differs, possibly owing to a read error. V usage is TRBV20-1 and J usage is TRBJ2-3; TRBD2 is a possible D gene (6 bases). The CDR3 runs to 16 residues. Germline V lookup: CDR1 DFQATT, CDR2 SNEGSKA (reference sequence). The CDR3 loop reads CSARDLMWRGTGTQYF. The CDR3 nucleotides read TGCAGTGCTAGAGATCTTATGTGGCGGGGCACAGGTACGCAGTATTTT.

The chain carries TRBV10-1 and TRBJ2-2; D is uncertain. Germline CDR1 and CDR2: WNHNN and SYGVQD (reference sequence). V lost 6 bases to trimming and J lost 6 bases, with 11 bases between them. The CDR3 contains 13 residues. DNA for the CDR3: TGCGCCAGCAGCGAATTAGCCGCCGGGGAGCTGTTTTTT. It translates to CASSELAAGELFF.

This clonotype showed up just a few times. The CDR3 loop is CASGPRTSEQYF. Here the CDR3 DNA reads TGTGCTAGTGGTCCCCGGACCTCCGAGCAGTACTTC. The chain combines TRBV12-5 with TRBJ2-5; no firm D call. The J call may not be correct, given that the DNA end is closer to TRBJ2-7. The CDR3 has 12 residues. Germline V lookup: CDR1 LGHNT, CDR2 FRNRAP.

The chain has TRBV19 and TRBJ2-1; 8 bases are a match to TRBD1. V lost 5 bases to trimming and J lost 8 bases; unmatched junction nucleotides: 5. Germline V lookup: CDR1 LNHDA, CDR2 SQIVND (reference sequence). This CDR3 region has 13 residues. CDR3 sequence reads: CASSSDRVDEQFF. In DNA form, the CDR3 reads TGTGCCAGTAGTTCGGACAGGGTCGATGAGCAGTTCTTC.

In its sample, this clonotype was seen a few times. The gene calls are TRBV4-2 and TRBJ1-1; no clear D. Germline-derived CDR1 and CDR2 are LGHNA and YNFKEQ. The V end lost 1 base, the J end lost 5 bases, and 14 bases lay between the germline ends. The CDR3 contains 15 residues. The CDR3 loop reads CASSQGIGGGTEAFF. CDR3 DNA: TGTGCCAGCAGCCAAGGTATAGGTGGAGGGACTGAAGCTTTCTTT.

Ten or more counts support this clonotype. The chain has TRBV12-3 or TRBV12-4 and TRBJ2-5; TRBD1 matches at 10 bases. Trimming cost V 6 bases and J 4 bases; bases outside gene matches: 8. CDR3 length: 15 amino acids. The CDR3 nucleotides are TGTGCCAGCAGCCAGACAGGGGGCGTAGGAGAGACCCAGTACTTC. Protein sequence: CASSQTGGVGETQYF.

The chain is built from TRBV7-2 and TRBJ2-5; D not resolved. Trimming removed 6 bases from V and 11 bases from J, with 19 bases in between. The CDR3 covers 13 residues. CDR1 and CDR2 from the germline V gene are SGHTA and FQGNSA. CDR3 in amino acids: CASSNDFSSIQYF. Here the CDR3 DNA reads TGTGCCAGCAGTAATGACTTCTCTTCAATTCAGTACTTC.

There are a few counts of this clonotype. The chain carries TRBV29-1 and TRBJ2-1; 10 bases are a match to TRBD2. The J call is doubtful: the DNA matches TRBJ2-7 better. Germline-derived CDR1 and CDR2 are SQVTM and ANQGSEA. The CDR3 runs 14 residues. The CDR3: CSVAWVAGGNEQYF. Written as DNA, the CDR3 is TGCAGCGTTGCGTGGGTAGCGGGGGGCAATGAGCAGTACTTC.

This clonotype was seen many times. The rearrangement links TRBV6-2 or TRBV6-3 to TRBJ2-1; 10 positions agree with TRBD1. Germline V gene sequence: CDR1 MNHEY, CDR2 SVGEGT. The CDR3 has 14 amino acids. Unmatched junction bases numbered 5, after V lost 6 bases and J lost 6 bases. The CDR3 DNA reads TGTGCCAGCAGGGGGACAGGGGTTGGCAATGAGCAGTTCTTC. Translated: CASRGTGVGNEQFF.

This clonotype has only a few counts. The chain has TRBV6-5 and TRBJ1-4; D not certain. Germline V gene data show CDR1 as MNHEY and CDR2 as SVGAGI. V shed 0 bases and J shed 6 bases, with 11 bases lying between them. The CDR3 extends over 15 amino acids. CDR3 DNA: TGTGCCAGCAGTTACTCGGGATCCGGGGATGAAAAACTGTTTTTT. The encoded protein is CASSYSGSGDEKLFF.

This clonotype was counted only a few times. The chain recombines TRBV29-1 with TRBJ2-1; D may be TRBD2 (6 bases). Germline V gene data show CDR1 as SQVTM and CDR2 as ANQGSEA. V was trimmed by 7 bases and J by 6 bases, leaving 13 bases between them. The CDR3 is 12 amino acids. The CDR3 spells CSGGEIRNEQFF. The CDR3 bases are TGCAGCGGGGGGGAGATCCGCAATGAGCAGTTCTTC.